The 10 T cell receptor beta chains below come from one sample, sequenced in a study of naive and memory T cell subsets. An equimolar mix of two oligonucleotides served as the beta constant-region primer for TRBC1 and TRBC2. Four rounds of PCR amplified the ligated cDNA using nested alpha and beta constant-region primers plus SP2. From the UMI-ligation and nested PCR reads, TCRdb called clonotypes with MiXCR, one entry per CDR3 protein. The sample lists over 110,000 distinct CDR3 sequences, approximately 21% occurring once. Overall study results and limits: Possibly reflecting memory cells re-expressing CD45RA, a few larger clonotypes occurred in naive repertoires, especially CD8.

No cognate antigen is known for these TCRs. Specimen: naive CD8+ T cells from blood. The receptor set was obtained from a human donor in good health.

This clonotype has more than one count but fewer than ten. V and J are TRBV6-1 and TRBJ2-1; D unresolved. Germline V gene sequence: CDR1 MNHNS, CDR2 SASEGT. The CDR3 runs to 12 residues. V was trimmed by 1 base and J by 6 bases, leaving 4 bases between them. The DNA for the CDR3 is TGTGCCAGCAGTGAAGGGGGCAATGAGCAGTTCTTC. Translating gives CASSEGGNEQFF.

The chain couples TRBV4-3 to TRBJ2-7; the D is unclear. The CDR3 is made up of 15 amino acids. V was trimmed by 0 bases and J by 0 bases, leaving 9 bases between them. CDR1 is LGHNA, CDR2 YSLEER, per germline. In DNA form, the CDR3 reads TGCGCCAGCAGCCAAGAGGACGGAGCCTCCTACGAGCAGTACTTC. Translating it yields CASSQEDGASYEQYF.

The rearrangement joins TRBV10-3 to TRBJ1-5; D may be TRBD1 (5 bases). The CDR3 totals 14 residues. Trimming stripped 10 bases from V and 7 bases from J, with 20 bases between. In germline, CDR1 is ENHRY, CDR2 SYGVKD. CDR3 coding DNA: TGTGCCACTCGACCGGGGGGAGTCAGGCAGCCCCAGCATTTT. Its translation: CATRPGGVRQPQHF.

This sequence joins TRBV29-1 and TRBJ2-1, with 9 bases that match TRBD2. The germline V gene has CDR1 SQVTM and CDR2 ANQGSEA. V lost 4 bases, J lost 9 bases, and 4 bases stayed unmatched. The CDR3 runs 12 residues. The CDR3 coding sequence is TGCAGCGTTGTAATAGCGGGAGTTGAGCAGTTCTTC. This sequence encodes CSVVIAGVEQFF.

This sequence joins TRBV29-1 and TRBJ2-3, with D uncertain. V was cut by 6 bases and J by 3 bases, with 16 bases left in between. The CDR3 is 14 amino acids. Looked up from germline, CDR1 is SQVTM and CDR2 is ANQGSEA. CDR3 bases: TGCAGCGTCCCGACCTTAGACGGAACAGATACGCAGTATTTT. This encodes CSVPTLDGTDTQYF.

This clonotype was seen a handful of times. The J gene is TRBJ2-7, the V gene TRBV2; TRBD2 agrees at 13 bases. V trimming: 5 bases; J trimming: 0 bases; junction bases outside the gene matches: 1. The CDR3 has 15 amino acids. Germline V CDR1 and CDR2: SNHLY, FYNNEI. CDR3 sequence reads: CASSWTSGSSYEQYF. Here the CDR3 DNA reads TGTGCCAGCAGTTGGACTAGCGGGAGCTCCTACGAGCAGTACTTC.

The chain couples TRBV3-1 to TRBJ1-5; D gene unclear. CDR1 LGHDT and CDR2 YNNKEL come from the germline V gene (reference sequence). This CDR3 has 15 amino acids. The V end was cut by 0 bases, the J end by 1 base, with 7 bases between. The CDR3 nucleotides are TGTGCCAGCAGCCAAGATCCCAGGAGCAATCAGCCCCAGCATTTT. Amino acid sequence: CASSQDPRSNQPQHF.

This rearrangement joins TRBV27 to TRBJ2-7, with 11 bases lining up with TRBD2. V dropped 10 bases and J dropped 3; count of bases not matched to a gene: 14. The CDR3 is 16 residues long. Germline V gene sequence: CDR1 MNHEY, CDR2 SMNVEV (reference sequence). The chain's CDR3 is CATSAGGLAGRYEQYF. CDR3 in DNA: TGTGCCACATCAGCAGGAGGACTAGCGGGCCGCTACGAGCAGTACTTC.

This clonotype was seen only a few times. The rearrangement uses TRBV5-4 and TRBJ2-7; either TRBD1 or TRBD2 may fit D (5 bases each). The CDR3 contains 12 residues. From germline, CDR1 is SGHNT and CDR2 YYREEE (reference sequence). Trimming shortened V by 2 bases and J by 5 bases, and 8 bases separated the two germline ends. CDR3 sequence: CASSFRDDEQYF. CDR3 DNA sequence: TGTGCCAGCAGCTTCCGGGACGACGAGCAGTACTTC. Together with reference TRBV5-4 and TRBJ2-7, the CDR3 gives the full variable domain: ETGVTQSPTHLIKTRGQQVTLRCSSQSGHNTVSWYQQALGQGPQFIFQYYREEENGRGNFPPRFSGLQFPNYSSELNVNALELDDSALYLCASSFRDDEQYFGPGTRLTVT.

The CDR3 coding sequence is TGTGCCAGCACCCCGACAGTAACCTACGAGCAGTACTTC. It codes for CASTPTVTYEQYF. This rearrangement joins TRBV2 to TRBJ2-7; possibly TRBD1 for D (5 bases). V lost 7 bases and J 2 bases, leaving 12 bases between the germline ends. Germline CDR1 reads SNHLY; CDR2 reads FYNNEI. This CDR3 comprises 13 residues.